Detailed here is one T cell receptor beta chain. The table came from immunoSEQ multiplex PCR; TCRdb's copy has only in-frame clones and leaves some out. The sample includes roughly 140,000 clones, roughly nine tenths seen only once; the top ten take about 2.4%. This sample is part of a study of blood T cell repertoires in COVID-19. The CDR3 is 21 amino acids. Sequenced input: peripheral blood. The TCR sequence derives from a woman aged 65 to 85 with acute or convalescent COVID-19. This chain links TRBV21-1 with TRBJ2-1; no check of the table's D call, TRBD2, against the DNA was made. TRBV21-1 is shown as a pseudogene. The CDR3 loop reads CASSPSGKLAGIKRTYNEQFF. CDR3 nucleotides: TGTGCCAGCAGCCCTTCTGGGAAGCTAGCGGGGATTAAGAGGACCTACAATGAGCAGTTCTTC.